This T cell receptor beta chain was recorded in a study of CXCR3-negative and CXCR3-positive naive CD8 T cells (dated by TCRdb to about 2019). Regarding the study in general: About 135 million TRB reads were obtained in total, roughly 1.5 +/- 0.3 million reads per library. Data from about 10 donors, pooled across two independent experiments, went into the diversity and physicochemical repertoire analyses. For the TRBV-TRBJ cluster analysis, the naive subsets came from about 5 donors, while the memory cells came from 3 donors.

On this clonotype itself: The antigen it binds to is not known.

Sequencing relied on a NextSeq 550. The Human TCR Profiling Kit (MiLaboratory) was used to make UMI-labeled 5' RACE TRB cDNA libraries. The full amount of extracted RNA was used for cDNA synthesis, and the full amount of resulting cDNA was used for PCR amplification. Libraries were prepared in parallel with an identical number of PCR cycles. From the authors' description of their analysis: With a requirement of at least two reads per UMI, MIGEC and MiXCR extracted about 50,000 +/- 10,000 unique UMI-labeled TRB cDNA molecules per library. Each library averaged approximately 40,000 +/- 10,000 functional in-frame TRB CDR3 nucleotide clonotypes without stop codons. After each sample was downsampled to 5000 UMI-labeled TRB molecules, VDJtools was used to calculate diversity metrics such as normalized Shannon-Wiener and Chao1. For the central five CDR3 residues, VDJtools calculated physicochemical properties weighted by clonotype size, namely interaction energy, strength, volume and Kidera factor 4. TCRdb reprocessed the reads and assigns one entry to each CDR3 protein sequence, leaving out DNA. The V and J calls, along with clone size, are taken from TCRdb and not from the paper's own processing. The sample's clone listing holds tens of thousands of distinct CDR3 sequences. About 4.5% of the sample is held by the ten biggest clonotypes.

For every CD8+ T cell subset, under 350,000 cells were flow-sorted straight into RLT lysis buffer, and each subset was sorted in triplicate. To exclude memory contaminants, naive CD8+ T cells were stringently defined as CD45RO-CCR7+CD27+CD95-. Using standard density gradient centrifugation, peripheral blood mononuclear cells were isolated from buffy coats. A FACSAria III was used to flow-sort naive CD8+ T cells into CXCR3-negative and CXCR3-positive populations. Total RNA was extracted from sorted cells with an RNeasy Mini Kit. The CDR3 runs 14 residues from the cysteine to the phenylalanine. The nucleotide record is missing. Looking up the germline V gene yields CDR1 SQVTM and CDR2 ANQGSEA. Study-level results and caveats: Freshly isolated PBMCs were used for most assays because CXCR3 expression partially decreased after cryopreservation. Because surface CD5, which has been linked to self-reactivity in mice, was comparable between naive subsets, TCR interaction strength was also inferred from TRB CDR3 physicochemical properties. Similar TRBV-TRBJ usage was shown by naive CXCR3-negative and CXCR3-positive cells from the same donor, whereas distinct patterns were shown by memory cells. Both naive subsets had comparably high repertoire diversity, while memory CD8+ T cells had much lower repertoire diversity. Compared with CXCR3-negative naive cells, CXCR3-positive naive cells had TRB CDR3s with higher hydrophobicity (lower Kidera factor 4), lower energy, and higher strength and volume indices.

Material for sequencing was naive CXCR3- CD8+ T cells from blood. The cell subset or site label here, explained by the study, means: CD45RO-CCR7+CD27+CD95- naive CD8+ T cells lacking CXCR3 (TNR3-). The V gene is TRBV29-1 and the J gene is TRBJ2-7; with no DNA, the TCRdb D assignment of TRBD1 cannot be verified. This clonotype was obtained from a human donor in good health. Some clones in this sample may be carry-over from other donors' samples. Here the CDR3 is given as CSVDPGQGGYEQYF.